One sample yielded the 7 T cell receptor beta chains listed below, sequenced in a study of a mutant IDH1 vaccine in newly diagnosed glioma. Time point here: week 35, safety follow-up. Mutant IDH1 20-mer peptide, at 300 ug, made up each vaccine dose, with topical imiquimod. This table comes from immunoSEQ multiplex PCR, and its TCRdb copy is limited to in-frame clones, with some not included. This sample yields more than 25,000 clones, of which around three quarters are seen a single time; around a tenth belongs to the top ten. Their antigens are not known. Sequences were derived from PBMCs, sampled from a glioma patient whose treatment included an IDH1 peptide vaccine. The receptors were sampled from a woman aged 25 to 45 with glioma. Some clones in this sample may be carry-over from other donors' samples.

This clone occurred a few times. The gene calls are TRBV28 and TRBJ1-1; D call uncertain. Trimming left V 2 bases short and J 1 base short, with 5 bases between. CDR1 MDHEN and CDR2 SYDVKM come from the germline V gene. This CDR3 has 13 amino acids. DNA for the CDR3: TGTGCCAGCAGTTTAACACGGAACACTGAAGCTTTCTTT. It encodes CASSLTRNTEAFF.

This chain joins TRBV2 and TRBJ2-5; the D gene is possibly TRBD1 (5 bases). This CDR3 has 18 amino acids. Trimming left V 1 base short and J 2 bases short, with 20 bases between. From germline, CDR1 is SNHLY and CDR2 FYNNEI. Here the CDR3 reads CASSEGSGKGAIQETQYF. Written as DNA, the CDR3 is TGTGCCAGCAGTGAAGGGTCAGGGAAGGGCGCCATACAAGAGACCCAGTACTTC.

For the CDR3, the DNA is TGTGCCACCAGCGTCGGGACTAGCGGTTACAATGAGCAGTTCTTC. Translation: CATSVGTSGYNEQFF. The rearrangement links TRBV15 to TRBJ2-1; the match to TRBD2 covers 11 bases. Germline V gene sequence: CDR1 LNHNV, CDR2 YYDKDF (reference sequence). V trimming: 5 bases; J trimming: 4 bases; junction bases outside the gene matches: 4. The CDR3 loop spans 15 amino acids.

This clone has just one count. The CDR3 loop reads CASSLEGGRTEAFF. The CDR3 DNA reads as TGTGCCAGCAGTCTCGAAGGGGGGCGGACTGAAGCTTTCTTT. The rearrangement uses TRBV6-5 and TRBJ1-1; D perhaps matches TRBD1 (6 bases). There are 14 residues in the CDR3. Trimming took 5 bases from V and 5 from J, leaving 15 bases between them. The germline V gene encodes CDR1 MNHEY and CDR2 SVGAGI.

The genes are TRBV30 and TRBJ1-2; unclear D gene. CDR3 size: 14 residues. In germline, CDR1 is GTSNPN, CDR2 SVGIG (reference sequence). Trimming took 2 bases from V and 2 from J, leaving 12 bases between them. The CDR3 reads CAWSRRTGNYGYTF. In DNA, the CDR3 is TGTGCCTGGAGTCGGAGGACGGGCAACTATGGCTACACCTTC.

The chain employs TRBV28 and TRBJ2-1; D possibly corresponds to TRBD2 (6 bases). This CDR3 region has 16 residues. Trimming left V 2 bases short and J 1 base short, with 12 bases between. The germline V gene has CDR1 MDHEN and CDR2 SYDVKM. CDR3 coding DNA: TGTGCCAGCAGTTTAGATTTGCGGGAATCCTACAATGAGCAGTTCTTC. This encodes CASSLDLRESYNEQFF.

The chain uses TRBV5-8 and TRBJ2-2, with 10 bases lining up with TRBD2. The ends lost 6 bases at V and 3 bases at J; junction bases unmatched: 8. CDR1 and CDR2 from the germline V gene are SGHTS and YDEGEE. This CDR3 spans 16 amino acids. In nucleotides, the CDR3 is TGTGCCAGCACCATCGGGACTAGCGCTTACACCGGGGAGCTGTTTTTT. Residues: CASTIGTSAYTGELFF.